The present entry profiles one TCR beta chain with its context. This specimen comes from a study of cytomegalovirus exposure and HLA in healthy donors. The method was immunoSEQ multiplex PCR; TCRdb's version includes in-frame clones alone and lacks a portion of them. The data show 100,000 or so clones, with 85% to 90% seen just once and over 3% held by the top ten. Germline-derived CDR1 and CDR2 are SGHAT and FQNNGV. CDR3 size: 12 residues. Trimming shortened V by 5 bases and J by 3 bases, and 6 bases separated the two germline ends. V gene TRBV11-2 combines with J gene TRBJ2-3, with D possibly matching TRBD2 (5 bases). Specimen: PBMCs. This clonotype was obtained from a woman aged 18 to 35 in good health and CMV-seropositive. CDR3 in amino acids: CASSIATDTQYF. The CDR3 DNA sequence: TGTGCCAGCAGCATAGCGACAGATACGCAGTATTTT.